This T cell receptor (beta chain) was sequenced for a study of cytotoxic CD8 clonotypes in ibrutinib-treated CLL. Study-wide context: The group held more than 10 relapsed/refractory and roughly 15 treatment-naive patients, with roughly 17 IGHV unmutated.

The germline V gene has CDR1 SGHAT and CDR2 FQNNGV. V lost 1 base to trimming and J lost 5 bases; unmatched junction nucleotides: 4. This CDR3 is built from 14 residues. Data came from immunoSEQ multiplex PCR; TCRdb stores just in-frame clones and leaves some out. The table shows 250,000 or so clones, with less than 75% occurring only once. The rearrangement links TRBV11-2 to TRBJ2-7; 8 bases match TRBD2. This receptor was identified in a human donor with chronic lymphocytic leukemia. This sample comprised PBMCs, obtained after 24 months of ibrutinib treatment. CDR3 in DNA: TGTGCCAGCAGCTTAGGACTAGCGTCTGACGAGCAGTACTTC. Its translation is CASSLGLASDEQYF.